A selection of T cell receptor beta chains follows, all from one sample in a study of cytomegalovirus exposure and HLA in healthy donors. TCRdb's copy holds only in-frame clones and misses some; the assay was immunoSEQ multiplex PCR. The sample records some 150,000 clones, approximately 85% being singletons. Sample: PBMCs. Receptors were obtained from a man in his fifties in good health and CMV-seropositive. The CDR3 runs from the conserved cysteine through the conserved F or W. The D gene is left open where the match is weak. Size is omitted from some rows. Given values are once, few, many or a class for expanded clones.

D	V	size	J	CDR3	DNA
NA	TRBV5-1	NA	TRBJ2-5	CASSFFVLEETQYF	TGCGCCAGCAGCTTCTTCGTACTGGAAGAGACCCAGTACTTC
NA	TRBV7-2	NA	TRBJ1-2	CASRLTGQNYGYTF	TGTGCCAGCAGGCTTACAGGTCAGAACTATGGCTACACCTTC
NA	TRBV7-8	NA	TRBJ1-4	CASSLSPTNEKLFF	TGTGCCAGCAGCTTATCTCCAACTAATGAAAAACTGTTTTTT
NA	TRBV6-6	NA	TRBJ2-5	CASTAVGETQYF	TGTGCCAGCACCGCCGTCGGGGAGACCCAGTACTTC
TRBD2	TRBV19	NA	TRBJ2-1	CASTRRESPQQFF	TGTGCCAGTACCCGGCGGGAGTCCCCACAGCAGTTCTTC
NA	TRBV9	NA	TRBJ2-3	CASSVELGTDTQYF	TGTGCCAGCAGCGTAGAGTTAGGCACAGATACGCAGTATTTT
NA	TRBV5-1	NA	TRBJ1-4	CASSPGGSDEKLFF	TGCGCCAGCAGCCCGGGGGGGTCCGATGAAAAACTGTTTTTT
NA	TRBV20-1	NA	TRBJ2-7	CSATDGVGQYF	TGCAGTGCGACCGACGGGGTTGGGCAGTACTTC
NA	TRBV12-5	NA	TRBJ2-5	CASGLNFWGYQETQYF	TGTGCTAGTGGTTTGAATTTTTGGGGCTACCAAGAGACCCAGTACTTC
NA	TRBV10-3	NA	TRBJ2-7	CAISGGQMDYEQYF	TGTGCCATCTCCGGGGGACAGATGGACTACGAGCAGTACTTC
NA	TRBV6-5	NA	TRBJ1-6	CASSYLPGSGFSPLHF	TGTGCCAGCAGTTACCTCCCAGGGTCAGGATTTTCACCCCTCCACTTT
TRBD1	TRBV7-3	once	TRBJ2-1	CASSSAGQGVDEQFF	TGTGCCAGCAGCTCTGCGGGACAGGGTGTGGATGAGCAGTTCTTC
TRBD1	TRBV7-2	NA	TRBJ1-2	CASSFSGTGGAGGNYGYTF	TGTGCCAGCAGCTTCTCCGGGACAGGGGGCGCAGGGGGTAACTATGGCTACACCTTC
NA	TRBV18	NA	TRBJ1-3	CASSPESGNTIYF	TGTGCCAGCTCACCAGAGTCTGGAAACACCATATATTTT
TRBD1	TRBV6-5	NA	TRBJ1-4	CASSSIQGANEKLFF	TGTGCCAGCAGTTCAATACAGGGGGCTAATGAAAAACTGTTTTTT
TRBD2	TRBV4-1	NA	TRBJ2-5	CASSQDRGGRTQYF	TGCGCCAGCAGCCAAGATCGGGGGGGGCGGACCCAGTACTTC
TRBD1	TRBV19	NA	TRBJ2-7	CASSLRQGNYEQYF	TGTGCCAGTAGCCTTCGACAGGGAAATTACGAGCAGTACTTC
NA	TRBV30	NA	TRBJ1-2	CAWSVSGENYGYTF	TGTGCCTGGAGTGTCTCCGGGGAAAACTATGGCTACACCTTC
NA	TRBV28	NA	TRBJ1-2	CASSYEGGGYTF	TGTGCCAGCAGTTACGAGGGAGGGGGCTACACCTTC
TRBD2	TRBV5-4	NA	TRBJ2-5	CASSSQAGIGETQYF	TGTGCCAGCAGCTCCCAAGCGGGGATCGGAGAGACCCAGTACTTC
TRBD2	TRBV4-3	once	TRBJ2-6	CASSQDSGLVFSGANGLTF	TGCGCCAGCAGCCAAGATTCAGGACTAGTCTTCTCTGGGGCCAACGGCCTGACTTTC
TRBD1	TRBV28	NA	TRBJ1-3	CASNRQGAGGNTIYF	TGTGCCAGCAATAGGCAGGGGGCGGGAGGAAACACCATATATTTT
NA	TRBV19	NA	TRBJ1-2	CASNLAGVSYGYTF	TGTGCCAGTAACCTGGCGGGGGTTTCCTATGGCTACACCTTC
TRBD2	TRBV11-3	NA	TRBJ2-1	CASSLEGSGGTNEQFF	TGTGCCAGCAGCTTAGAAGGTAGCGGGGGGACTAATGAGCAGTTCTTC
TRBD1	TRBV15	NA	TRBJ1-4	CATSRWGTGGDEKLFF	TGTGCCACCAGCAGATGGGGGACAGGGGGCGATGAAAAACTGTTTTTT
TRBD2	TRBV9	NA	TRBJ2-1	CASSVEVLAGRNEQFF	TGTGCCAGCAGCGTAGAGGTTCTAGCGGGCCGTAATGAGCAGTTCTTC
NA	TRBV9	NA	TRBJ2-1	CASSPIPGRKDEQFF	TGTGCCAGCAGCCCCATCCCGGGAAGGAAGGATGAGCAGTTCTTC
TRBD1	TRBV27	NA	TRBJ2-5	CASSPIGTVRETQYF	TGTGCCAGCAGCCCCATAGGGACAGTAAGAGAGACCCAGTACTTC
TRBD1	TRBV29-1	NA	TRBJ2-5	CSVGGQGALPLGETQYF	TGCAGCGTTGGGGGACAGGGGGCGCTTCCATTAGGAGAGACCCAGTACTTC
TRBD1	TRBV4-2	NA	TRBJ2-7	CASSQELTGVYEQYF	TGTGCCAGCAGCCAAGAACTGACAGGGGTTTACGAGCAGTACTTC
TRBD2	TRBV30	few	TRBJ2-1	CAWSVTSHNEQFF	TGTGCCTGGAGTGTGACTAGCCACAATGAGCAGTTCTTC
NA	TRBV6-5	NA	TRBJ2-7	CASSYGRTYEQYF	TGTGCCAGCAGTTACGGGAGAACCTACGAGCAGTACTTC
TRBD2	TRBV5-8	once	TRBJ2-5	CASSTGLAGWKTQYF	TGTGCCAGCAGCACCGGACTAGCGGGATGGAAGACCCAGTACTTC
NA	TRBV5-6	NA	TRBJ1-2	CASSPIDRPYGYTF	TGTGCCAGCAGCCCAATTGACAGGCCCTATGGCTACACCTTC
NA	TRBV6-6	NA	TRBJ2-3	CASSYGSAIGTDTQYF	TGTGCCAGCAGTTACGGCAGTGCCATCGGCACAGATACGCAGTATTTT
NA	TRBV29-1	few	TRBJ2-1	CSVEDGPNNEQFF	TGCAGCGTTGAAGATGGGCCCAACAATGAGCAGTTCTTC
TRBD1	TRBV11-2	NA	TRBJ1-2	CASSPTGVDYGYTF	TGTGCCAGCAGCCCGACAGGGGTCGACTATGGCTACACCTTC
NA	TRBV5-6	NA	TRBJ1-3	CASSLVGQGSGNTIYF	TGTGCCAGCAGCTTGGTTGGTCAGGGCTCTGGAAACACCATATATTTT
NA	TRBV7-8	NA	TRBJ2-5	CASSFLKASLQETQYF	TGTGCCAGCAGCTTCTTAAAGGCTAGCCTACAAGAGACCCAGTACTTC